This entry lists 15 T cell receptor beta chains sequenced from one sample in a study of T cell responses to AZD1222 COVID-19 vaccine. Sequencing was performed with immunoSEQ multiplex PCR; in TCRdb, only in-frame clones are kept and a portion is missing. Of roughly 200,000 clones detected, roughly 90% appear once; the ten largest clones hold more than 1.5%. The sample was peripheral blood, taken 28 days after the second AZD1222 dose. Receptors originate from an adult who received the AZD1222 COVID-19 vaccine.

J is TRBJ1-1 and V is TRBV29-1; D remains ambiguous. Per the germline V gene, CDR1 is SQVTM and CDR2 is ANQGSEA. V was trimmed by 4 bases and J by 4 bases, leaving 16 bases between them. There are 14 residues in the CDR3. The CDR3 DNA follows: TGCAGCGTTGCGGTCGGACCGCGGGGCACTGAAGCTTTCTTT. Amino acids: CSVAVGPRGTEAFF.

The rearrangement links TRBV19 to TRBJ2-1, with TRBD1 identical over 12 bases. Germline CDR1 LNHDA, CDR2 SQIVND (reference sequence). This CDR3 region has 16 residues. Trimming at V came to 4 bases and at J to 8 bases, leaving 9 bases not matched to a gene. CDR3 sequence reads: CASSRGTGGARYEQFF. DNA for the CDR3: TGTGCCAGTAGTAGAGGGACAGGGGGCGCGAGGTATGAGCAGTTCTTC.

V and J are TRBV6-5 and TRBJ1-5; TRBD1 might be the D (6 bases). The CDR3 length is 12 residues. Germline CDR1 reads MNHEY; CDR2 reads SVGAGI. V lost 10 bases to trimming and J lost 3 bases, with 10 bases between them. The CDR3 region has the DNA TGTGCCATACAGGGCCCCAATCAGCCCCAGCATTTT. Translating it yields CAIQGPNQPQHF.

The gene calls are TRBV18 and TRBJ2-7, with a weak D call TRBD1 (5 bases). Trimming left V 1 base short and J 2 bases short, with 12 bases between. CDR3 length equals 15 residues. CDR1 and CDR2 (germline): KGHSH, LQKENI. The DNA for the CDR3 is TGTGCCAGCTCACCACGATCCAGGGATGCCTACGAGCAGTACTTC. It specifies CASSPRSRDAYEQYF.

J is TRBJ1-1 and V is TRBV6-2 or TRBV6-3; the D gene is possibly TRBD1 (6 bases). Germline CDR1 MNHEY, CDR2 SVGEGT. Trimming took 4 bases from V and 1 from J, leaving 10 bases between them. The CDR3 runs 14 residues. The CDR3 nucleotides read TGTGCCAGCAGTTTCAGGGGAAAGAACACTGAAGCTTTCTTT. This encodes CASSFRGKNTEAFF.

This clone was recorded once. The V and J genes are TRBV19 and TRBJ2-7, with 9 bases aligning to TRBD1. In germline, CDR1 is LNHDA, CDR2 SQIVND (reference sequence). The CDR3 extends over 15 amino acids. V was pared by 3 bases and J by 2 bases, with 5 bases of the junction left unmatched. CDR3 bases: TGTGCCAGTAGTATCGGACAGGGGATAACCTACGAGCAGTACTTC. Translated, it gives CASSIGQGITYEQYF.

This clone is a singleton in its sample. This chain uses TRBV29-1 with TRBJ2-1, with D unclear. Germline V CDR1 and CDR2: SQVTM, ANQGSEA. This CDR3 contains 15 residues. The V end lost 0 bases, the J end lost 7 bases, and 16 bases lay between the germline ends. CDR3 amino acids: CSVEDLNTPENEQFF. The CDR3 DNA sequence: TGCAGCGTTGAAGATCTTAACACTCCAGAGAATGAGCAGTTCTTC.

This sequence joins TRBV5-1 and TRBJ1-1; D ambiguous. This CDR3 has 14 residues. Germline V lookup: CDR1 SGHRS, CDR2 YFSETQ. Between the trimmed V and J ends, which lost 4 bases and 1 base, there was a span of 11 bases. DNA of the CDR3: TGCGCCAGCAGCCCACAGTCCTGGAACACTGAAGCTTTCTTT. This translates into CASSPQSWNTEAFF. Complete variable domain (other parts from reference TRBV5-1 and TRBJ1-1): KAGVTQTPRYLIKTRGQQVTLSCSPISGHRSVSWYQQTPGQGLQFLFEYFSETQRNKGNFPGRFSGRQFSNSRSEMNVSTLELGDSALYLCASSPQSWNTEAFFGQGTRLTVV.

This clone was picked up a small number of times. V usage is TRBV4-1 and J usage is TRBJ2-2; D remains unclear. The CDR3 has 16 amino acids. From germline, CDR1 is MGHRA and CDR2 YSYEKL. V lost 5 bases and J 2 bases, leaving 15 bases between the germline ends. The CDR3 sequence is CASSDVGQINTGELFF. Here the CDR3 DNA reads TGCGCCAGCAGCGATGTCGGCCAGATCAACACCGGGGAGCTGTTTTTT.

The chain joins TRBV7-9 to TRBJ1-1, with 12 bases fitting TRBD1. Trimming removed 5 bases from V and 5 bases from J; junction bases left unmatched: 6. This CDR3 region has 15 residues. Germline CDR1 SEHNR, CDR2 FQNEAQ (reference sequence). The DNA of the CDR3 is TGTGCCAGCAGCCTAGGGACAGGGGGCGGGACTGAAGCTTTCTTT. Translated: CASSLGTGGGTEAFF.

The rearrangement uses TRBV27 and TRBJ1-2; D not certain. CDR1 and CDR2 (germline): MNHEY, SMNVEV (reference sequence). There are 14 residues in the CDR3. V lost 2 bases and J 5 bases, leaving 12 bases between the germline ends. The CDR3 here is CASSLKPGLYGYTF. The CDR3 nucleotides are TGTGCCAGCAGTTTAAAACCGGGCCTATATGGCTACACCTTC.

This clone appeared once. V and J are TRBV5-5 and TRBJ2-7; no firm D call. The CDR3 has 15 amino acids. Germline CDR1 is SGHKS and CDR2 is YYEKEE (reference sequence). Trimming cost V 0 bases and J 4 bases, with 14 bases left between them. The CDR3: CASSLAPERLYEQYF. The CDR3 DNA sequence: TGTGCCAGCAGCTTGGCACCGGAGCGACTTTACGAGCAGTACTTC.

The chain couples TRBV12-3 or TRBV12-4 to TRBJ1-2, with no clear D. Trimming removed 6 bases from V and 4 bases from J, with 12 bases in between. The CDR3 spans 13 residues. The CDR3 reads CASRPDGVYGYTF. The CDR3 DNA follows: TGTGCCAGCAGACCGGACGGAGTCTATGGCTACACCTTC.

This clone appeared once. The V and J genes are TRBV5-1 and TRBJ2-7, with D perhaps given as TRBD1 or TRBD2 (5 bases each). The CDR3 is made up of 14 amino acids. Germline-derived CDR1 and CDR2 are SGHRS and YFSETQ. V was pared by 5 bases and J by 6 bases, with 18 bases between. DNA of the CDR3: TGCGCCAGCAGGGTGGGACCCCAAAAAGGCGAGCAGTACTTC. Residues: CASRVGPQKGEQYF.

V and J are TRBV11-1 and TRBJ1-1; D gene unclear. V was shortened by 5 bases and J by 4 bases, with 11 bases between the two germline ends. This CDR3 has 13 amino acids. Germline CDR1 reads SGHAT; CDR2 reads FQDESV (reference sequence). This CDR3 is CASSPVYGTEAFF. In nucleotides, the CDR3 is TGTGCCAGCAGCCCCGTCTACGGCACTGAAGCTTTCTTT.